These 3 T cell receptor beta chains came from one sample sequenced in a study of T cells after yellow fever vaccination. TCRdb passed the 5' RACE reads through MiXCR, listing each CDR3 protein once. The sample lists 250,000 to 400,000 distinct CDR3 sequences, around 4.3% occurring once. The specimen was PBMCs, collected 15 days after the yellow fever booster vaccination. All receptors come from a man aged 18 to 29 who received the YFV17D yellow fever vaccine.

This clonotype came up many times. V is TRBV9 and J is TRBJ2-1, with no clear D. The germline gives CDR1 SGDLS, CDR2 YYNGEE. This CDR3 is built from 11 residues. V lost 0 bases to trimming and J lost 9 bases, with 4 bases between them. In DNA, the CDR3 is TGTGCCAGCAGCGTAGCTGGTGAGCAGTTCTTC. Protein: CASSVAGEQFF.

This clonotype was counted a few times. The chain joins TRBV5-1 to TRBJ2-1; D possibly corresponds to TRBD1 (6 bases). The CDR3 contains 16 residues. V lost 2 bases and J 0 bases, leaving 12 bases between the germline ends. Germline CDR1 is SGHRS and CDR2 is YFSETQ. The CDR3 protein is CASSFYTGSSYNEQFF. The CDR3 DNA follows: TGCGCCAGCAGCTTTTATACAGGGAGCTCCTACAATGAGCAGTTCTTC.

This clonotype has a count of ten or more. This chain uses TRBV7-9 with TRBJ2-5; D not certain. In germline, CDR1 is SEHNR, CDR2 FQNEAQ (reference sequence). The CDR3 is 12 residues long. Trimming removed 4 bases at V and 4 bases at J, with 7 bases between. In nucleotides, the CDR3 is TGTGCCAGCAGCTGGAACCCAGAGACCCAGTACTTC. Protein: CASSWNPETQYF.